This T cell receptor beta chain was profiled in a study of breast tumors, draining lymph nodes, adjacent tissues. TCRdb processed the multiplex PCR reads anew with MiXCR; each CDR3 protein has one entry. The sample consists of 200,000 to 250,000 distinct CDR3 sequences, under 40% of them appearing once. The germline V gene encodes CDR1 WSHSY and CDR2 SAAADI. V was cut by 3 bases and J by 6 bases, with 8 bases left in between. The CDR3 has 13 amino acids. The lymph nodes were axillary draining lymph nodes from breast cancer patients. Findings and limits, study-wide: Tumor TCR diversity was below lymph nodes but above nontumor tissue. The lymph node origin of tumor T cells was framed as consistent with a hypothesis, not demonstrated. The data were judged consistent with most tumor T cells coming from lymph node and expanding in tumor.

Turning to this clonotype: The antigen remains unidentified.

This TCR came from a female donor with breast cancer. Some clones in this sample may be carry-over from other donors' samples. Input material: axillary lymph node tissue. V usage is TRBV10-2 and J usage is TRBJ1-4; no clear D. CDR3 sequence: CASSDGRDEKLFF. As DNA, the CDR3 is TGCGCCAGCAGTGACGGTCGGGATGAAAAACTGTTTTTT.